Listed below are T cell receptor beta chains from one sample, sequenced in a study of blood T cell repertoires in COVID-19. Clones were read by immunoSEQ multiplex PCR, and TCRdb kept only the in-frame ones, dropping some. The profile covers 150,000 to 200,000 clones, with less than 85% appearing a single time and around an eighth taken by the ten largest. Sequencing input: peripheral blood. The receptor set was obtained from a man in his forties or fifties who had recovered from COVID-19. CDR3s include the opening cysteine and the closing phenylalanine or tryptophan. A D gene is named only where the DNA matches it firmly. Rows give clone size only sometimes, using once, few, many, or a class for an expanded clone.

clone size: .
V gene: TRBV6-5
J gene: TRBJ1-3
D gene: .
CDR3 DNA: TGTGCCAGCAGCAGATACAGGGACCCTGGAAACACCATATATTTT
CDR3 protein: CASSRYRDPGNTIYF

clone size: .
V gene: TRBV6-2/TRBV6-3
J gene: TRBJ1-5
D gene: .
CDR3 DNA: TGTGCCAGCAGTTACTTCAGGCCGTCCTTCAATCAGCCCCAGCATTTT
CDR3 protein: CASSYFRPSFNQPQHF

clone size: .
V gene: TRBV6-5
J gene: TRBJ1-5
D gene: .
CDR3 DNA: TGTGCCAGCAGTTTAGAGAGCAATCAGCCCCAGCATTTT
CDR3 protein: CASSLESNQPQHF

clone size: .
V gene: TRBV3-1/TRBV3-2
J gene: TRBJ2-7
D gene: .
CDR3 DNA: TGTGCCAGCAGCCTATTCCACGAGCAGTACTTC
CDR3 protein: CASSLFHEQYF

clone size: .
V gene: TRBV11-1
J gene: TRBJ2-2
D gene: .
CDR3 DNA: TGTGCCAGCAGCCAACTAACCGGGGAGCTGTTTTTT
CDR3 protein: CASSQLTGELFF

clone size: many
V gene: TRBV12-3/TRBV12-4
J gene: TRBJ1-1
D gene: .
CDR3 DNA: TGTGCCAGCAGTACGGAGTGGGCTGAAGCTTTCTTT
CDR3 protein: CASSTEWAEAFF

clone size: .
V gene: TRBV7-7
J gene: TRBJ2-1
D gene: .
CDR3 DNA: TGTGCCAGCAGCTTAGACAATACAGAGTACAATGAGCAGTTCTTC
CDR3 protein: CASSLDNTEYNEQFF

clone size: .
V gene: TRBV6-5
J gene: TRBJ2-5
D gene: TRBD1
CDR3 DNA: TGTGCCAGCAGTCGGGACAGGCAAGAGACCCAGTACTTC
CDR3 protein: CASSRDRQETQYF

clone size: .
V gene: TRBV7-9
J gene: TRBJ2-2
D gene: .
CDR3 DNA: TGTGCCAGCAGCTTGCGGCAGGGGTCGAGCACCGGGGAGCTGTTTTTT
CDR3 protein: CASSLRQGSSTGELFF

clone size: .
V gene: TRBV7-9
J gene: TRBJ2-7
D gene: TRBD2
CDR3 DNA: TGTGCCAGCAGCTTATCTCGTTTCGGGACTACCTTCCTCGACGAGCAGTACTTC
CDR3 protein: CASSLSRFGTTFLDEQYF

clone size: .
V gene: TRBV18
J gene: TRBJ2-1
D gene: .
CDR3 DNA: TGTGCCAGCTCACCTTTGACGGGAGACTTTAACAATGAGCAGTTCTTC
CDR3 protein: CASSPLTGDFNNEQFF

clone size: .
V gene: TRBV14
J gene: TRBJ1-3
D gene: .
CDR3 DNA: TGTGCCAGCAGCCGACGACAGACGCTCTCTGGAAACACCATATATTTT
CDR3 protein: CASSRRQTLSGNTIYF

clone size: .
V gene: TRBV30
J gene: TRBJ2-1
D gene: .
CDR3 DNA: TGTGCCTGGAGCCCCGAGGTCCACTCCTACAATGAGCAGTTCTTC
CDR3 protein: CAWSPEVHSYNEQFF

clone size: .
V gene: TRBV5-8
J gene: TRBJ2-3
D gene: TRBD2
CDR3 DNA: TGTGCCAGCAGCTCCTGGGGACTAGCGGGAAGGGCCACAGATACGCAGTATTTT
CDR3 protein: CASSSWGLAGRATDTQYF

clone size: .
V gene: TRBV19
J gene: TRBJ1-2
D gene: .
CDR3 DNA: TGTGCCAGTAGACCCCAACTTACAGGGAACTATGGCTACACCTTC
CDR3 protein: CASRPQLTGNYGYTF

clone size: few
V gene: TRBV4-1
J gene: TRBJ1-4
D gene: TRBD1
CDR3 DNA: TGCGCCAGCAGCCTATTTAGCACAGGGGGAAATGAAAAACTGTTTTTT
CDR3 protein: CASSLFSTGGNEKLFF

clone size: .
V gene: TRBV5-1
J gene: TRBJ2-2
D gene: .
CDR3 DNA: TGCGCCAGCAGCTTACAGGGACCGAACACCGGGGAGCTGTTTTTT
CDR3 protein: CASSLQGPNTGELFF

clone size: .
V gene: TRBV10-3
J gene: TRBJ2-7
D gene: TRBD2
CDR3 DNA: TGTGCCAGCCTAGCGGAGATCTCCTACGAGCAGTACTTC
CDR3 protein: CASLAEISYEQYF

clone size: .
V gene: TRBV18
J gene: TRBJ2-5
D gene: .
CDR3 DNA: TGTGCCAGCCCGTCTAAGGGCAGGGAAGAGACCCAGTACTTC
CDR3 protein: CASPSKGREETQYF

clone size: once
V gene: TRBV25-1
J gene: TRBJ2-1
D gene: TRBD2
CDR3 DNA: TGTGCCAGCAGCGATCCGGGACTAATCAACAATGAGCAGTTCTTC
CDR3 protein: CASSDPGLINNEQFF

clone size: .
V gene: TRBV9
J gene: TRBJ2-1
D gene: .
CDR3 DNA: TGTGCCAGCAGCGTAGGTAGCGAACCCTACAATGAGCAGTTCTTC
CDR3 protein: CASSVGSEPYNEQFF

clone size: .
V gene: TRBV7-2
J gene: TRBJ2-7
D gene: .
CDR3 DNA: TGTGCCAGCAGCTTATATCCTTTAACCTACGAGCAGTACTTC
CDR3 protein: CASSLYPLTYEQYF

clone size: .
V gene: TRBV5-6
J gene: TRBJ2-7
D gene: .
CDR3 DNA: TGTGCCAGCAGCCAATCCTACGAGCAGTACTTC
CDR3 protein: CASSQSYEQYF

clone size: .
V gene: TRBV4-1
J gene: TRBJ2-5
D gene: TRBD1
CDR3 DNA: TGCGCCAGCAGCACTCAACAGGGGGACGACGAGACCCAGTACTTC
CDR3 protein: CASSTQQGDDETQYF

clone size: few
V gene: TRBV6-5
J gene: TRBJ1-2
D gene: .
CDR3 DNA: TGTGCCAGCAGTTCCTACGACTCTGGTGGCTACACCTTC
CDR3 protein: CASSSYDSGGYTF

clone size: .
V gene: TRBV29-1
J gene: TRBJ1-1
D gene: .
CDR3 DNA: TGCAGCGTCACCATCGAGAGCCGGAACACTGAAGCTTTCTTT
CDR3 protein: CSVTIESRNTEAFF

clone size: .
V gene: TRBV6-1
J gene: TRBJ2-2
D gene: .
CDR3 DNA: TGTGCCAGCAGTGAAGGGCCTGGCCTCACCGGGGAGCTGTTTTTT
CDR3 protein: CASSEGPGLTGELFF

clone size: .
V gene: TRBV6-5
J gene: TRBJ2-7
D gene: .
CDR3 DNA: TGTGCCAGCATTTACGTGGGAGCCTACGAGCAGTACTTC
CDR3 protein: CASIYVGAYEQYF

clone size: .
V gene: TRBV30
J gene: TRBJ2-7
D gene: TRBD1
CDR3 DNA: TGTGCCTGGAGTCGGGGACAGATCTCCTACGAGCAGTACTTC
CDR3 protein: CAWSRGQISYEQYF

clone size: .
V gene: TRBV27
J gene: TRBJ2-1
D gene: TRBD1
CDR3 DNA: TGTGCCAGCACAAGATGGACAGGGGGGCCCAATGAGCAGTTCTTC
CDR3 protein: CASTRWTGGPNEQFF

clone size: .
V gene: TRBV6-5
J gene: TRBJ1-1
D gene: .
CDR3 DNA: TGTGCCAGCAGTTACCACGGGAAGAACACTGAAGCTTTCTTT
CDR3 protein: CASSYHGKNTEAFF